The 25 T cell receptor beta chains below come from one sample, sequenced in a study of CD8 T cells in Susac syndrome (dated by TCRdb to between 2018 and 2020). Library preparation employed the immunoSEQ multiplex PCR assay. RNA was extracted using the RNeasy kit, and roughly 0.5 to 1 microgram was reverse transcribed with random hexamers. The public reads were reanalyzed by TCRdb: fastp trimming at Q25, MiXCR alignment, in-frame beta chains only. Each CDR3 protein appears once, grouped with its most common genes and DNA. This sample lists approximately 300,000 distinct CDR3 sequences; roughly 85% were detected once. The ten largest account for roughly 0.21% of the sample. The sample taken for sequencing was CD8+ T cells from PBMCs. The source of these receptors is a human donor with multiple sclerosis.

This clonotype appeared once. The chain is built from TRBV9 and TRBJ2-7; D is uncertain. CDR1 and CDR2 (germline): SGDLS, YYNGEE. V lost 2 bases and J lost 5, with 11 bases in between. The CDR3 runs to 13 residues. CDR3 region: CASSVDIQDEQYF. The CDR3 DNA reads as TGTGCCAGCAGCGTCGACATCCAGGACGAGCAGTACTTC.

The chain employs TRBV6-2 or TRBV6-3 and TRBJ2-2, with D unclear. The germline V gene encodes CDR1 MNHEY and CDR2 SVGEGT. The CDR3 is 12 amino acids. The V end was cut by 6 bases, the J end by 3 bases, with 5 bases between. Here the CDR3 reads CASRPYTGELFF. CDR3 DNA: TGTGCCAGCAGGCCTTACACCGGGGAGCTGTTTTTT.

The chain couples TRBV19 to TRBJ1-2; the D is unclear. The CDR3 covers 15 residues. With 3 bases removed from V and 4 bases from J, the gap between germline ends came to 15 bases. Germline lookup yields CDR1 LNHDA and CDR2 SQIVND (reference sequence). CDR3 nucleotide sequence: TGTGCCAGTAGTATTGGACTCCCTCAAGTCTATGGCTACACCTTC. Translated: CASSIGLPQVYGYTF.

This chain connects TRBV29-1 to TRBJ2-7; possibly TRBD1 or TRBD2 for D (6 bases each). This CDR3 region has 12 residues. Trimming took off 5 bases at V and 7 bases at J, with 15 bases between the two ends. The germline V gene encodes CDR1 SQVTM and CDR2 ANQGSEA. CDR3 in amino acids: CSVLSQGREQYF. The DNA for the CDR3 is TGCAGCGTTCTAAGCCAGGGGAGGGAGCAGTACTTC.

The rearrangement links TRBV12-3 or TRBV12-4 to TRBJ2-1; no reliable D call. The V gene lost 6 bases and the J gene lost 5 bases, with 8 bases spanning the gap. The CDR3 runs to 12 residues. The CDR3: CASSHPNNEQFF. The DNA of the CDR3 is TGTGCCAGCAGCCATCCGAACAATGAGCAGTTCTTC.

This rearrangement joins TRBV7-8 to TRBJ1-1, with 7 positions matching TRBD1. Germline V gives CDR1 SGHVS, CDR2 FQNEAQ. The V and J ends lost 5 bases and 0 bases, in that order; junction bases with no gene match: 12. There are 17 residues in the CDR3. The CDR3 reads CASSPPTGAAMNTEAFF. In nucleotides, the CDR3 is TGTGCCAGCAGCCCACCAACAGGGGCGGCCATGAACACTGAAGCTTTCTTT.

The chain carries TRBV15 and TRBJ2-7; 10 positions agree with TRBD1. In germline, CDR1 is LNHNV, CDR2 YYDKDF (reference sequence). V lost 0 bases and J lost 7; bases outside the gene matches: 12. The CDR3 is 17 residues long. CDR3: CATSRDRDRGPLREQYF. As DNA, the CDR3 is TGTGCCACCAGCAGAGATAGAGACAGGGGGCCATTAAGGGAGCAGTACTTC. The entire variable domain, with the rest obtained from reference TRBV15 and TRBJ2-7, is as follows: DAMVIQNPRYQVTQFGKPVTLSCSQTLNHNVMYWYQQKSSQAPKLLFHYYDKDFNNEADTPDNFQSRRPNTSFCFLDIRSPGLGDTAMYLCATSRDRDRGPLREQYFGPGTRLTVT.

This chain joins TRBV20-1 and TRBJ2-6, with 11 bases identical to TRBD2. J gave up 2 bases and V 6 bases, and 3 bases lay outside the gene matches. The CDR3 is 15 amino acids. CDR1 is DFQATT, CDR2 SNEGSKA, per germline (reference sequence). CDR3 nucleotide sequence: TGCAGTGCGGAACTAGCGGGAGCTGGGGCCAACGTCCTGACTTTC. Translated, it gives CSAELAGAGANVLTF.

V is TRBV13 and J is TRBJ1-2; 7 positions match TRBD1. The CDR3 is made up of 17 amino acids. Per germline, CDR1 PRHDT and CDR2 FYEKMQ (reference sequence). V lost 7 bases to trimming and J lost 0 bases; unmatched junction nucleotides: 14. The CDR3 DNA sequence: TGTGCCAGCACACACTCACCGGGGACAGATGCTAACTATGGCTACACCTTC. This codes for CASTHSPGTDANYGYTF.

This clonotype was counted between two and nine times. In DNA, the CDR3 is TGTGCCAGTAGTATGGCGGGCAGGGCCTACGAGCAGTACTTC. Translating it yields CASSMAGRAYEQYF. The chain carries TRBV19 and TRBJ2-7, with D possibly being TRBD1 or TRBD2 (5 bases each). This CDR3 comprises 14 residues. Germline V gene lookup returns CDR1 LNHDA and CDR2 SQIVND (reference sequence). The V and J ends lost 3 bases and 2 bases respectively, with 11 bases between them.

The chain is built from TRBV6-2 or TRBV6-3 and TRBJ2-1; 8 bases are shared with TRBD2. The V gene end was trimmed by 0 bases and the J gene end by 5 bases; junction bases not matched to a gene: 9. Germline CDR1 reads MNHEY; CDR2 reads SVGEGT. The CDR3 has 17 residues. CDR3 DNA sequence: TGTGCCAGCAGTTACTCAAGGGAAGTAGCGGGGCACAATGAGCAGTTCTTC. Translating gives CASSYSREVAGHNEQFF.

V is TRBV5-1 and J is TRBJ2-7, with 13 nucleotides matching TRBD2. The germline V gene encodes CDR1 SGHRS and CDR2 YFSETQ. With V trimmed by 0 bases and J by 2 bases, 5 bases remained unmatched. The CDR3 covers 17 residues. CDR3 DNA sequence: TGCGCCAGCAGCTTGGAGACTAGCGGGGGGCCAGCCTACGAGCAGTACTTC. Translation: CASSLETSGGPAYEQYF.

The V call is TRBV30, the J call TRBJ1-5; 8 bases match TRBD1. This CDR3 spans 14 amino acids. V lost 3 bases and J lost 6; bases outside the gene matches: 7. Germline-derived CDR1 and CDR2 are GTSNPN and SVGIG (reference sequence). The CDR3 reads CAWSSGQGRQPQHF. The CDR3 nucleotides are TGTGCCTGGAGCTCCGGACAGGGCCGTCAGCCCCAGCATTTT.

CDR3 residues: CASSPRPGTGVSDEQYF. DNA of the CDR3: TGCGCCAGCAGCCCCCGTCCCGGGACAGGGGTAAGCGACGAGCAGTACTTC. This chain joins TRBV4-1 and TRBJ2-7; 10 nucleotides align to TRBD1. The ends lost 4 bases at V and 5 bases at J; junction bases unmatched: 14. CDR3 size: 17 residues. Germline CDR1 is MGHRA and CDR2 is YSYEKL.

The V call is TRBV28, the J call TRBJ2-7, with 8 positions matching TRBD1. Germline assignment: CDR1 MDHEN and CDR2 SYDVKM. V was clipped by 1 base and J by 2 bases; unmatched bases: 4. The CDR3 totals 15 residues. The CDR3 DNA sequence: TGTGCCAGCAGTTTATTCGCGGGACAGGCCTACGAGCAGTACTTC. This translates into CASSLFAGQAYEQYF.

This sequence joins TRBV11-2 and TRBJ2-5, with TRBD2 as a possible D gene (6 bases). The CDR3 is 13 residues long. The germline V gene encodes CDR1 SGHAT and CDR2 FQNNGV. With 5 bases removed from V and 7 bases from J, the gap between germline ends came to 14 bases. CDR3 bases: TGTGCCAGCAGCCGTGCTAGCGTGTGGACCCAGTACTTC. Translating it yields CASSRASVWTQYF.

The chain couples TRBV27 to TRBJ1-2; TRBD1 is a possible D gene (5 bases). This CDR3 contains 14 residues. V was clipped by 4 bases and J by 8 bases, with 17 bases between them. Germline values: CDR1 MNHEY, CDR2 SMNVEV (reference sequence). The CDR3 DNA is TGTGCCAGCAGTTATGGTAGCGGGACCTGGGGCTACACCTTC. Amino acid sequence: CASSYGSGTWGYTF.

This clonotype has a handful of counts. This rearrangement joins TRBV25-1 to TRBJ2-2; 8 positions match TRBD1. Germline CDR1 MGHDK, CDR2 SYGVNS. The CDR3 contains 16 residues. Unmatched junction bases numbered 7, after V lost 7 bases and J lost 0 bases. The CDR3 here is CASTHWTGTNTGELFF. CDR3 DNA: TGTGCCAGCACCCACTGGACAGGGACGAACACCGGGGAGCTGTTTTTT.

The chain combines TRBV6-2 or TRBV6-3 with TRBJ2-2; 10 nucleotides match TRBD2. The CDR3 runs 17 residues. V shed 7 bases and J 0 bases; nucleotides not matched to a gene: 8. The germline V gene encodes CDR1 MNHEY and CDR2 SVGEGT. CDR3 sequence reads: CASIPVAGGPNTGELFF. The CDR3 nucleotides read TGTGCCAGCATTCCTGTAGCGGGAGGTCCGAACACCGGGGAGCTGTTTTTT.

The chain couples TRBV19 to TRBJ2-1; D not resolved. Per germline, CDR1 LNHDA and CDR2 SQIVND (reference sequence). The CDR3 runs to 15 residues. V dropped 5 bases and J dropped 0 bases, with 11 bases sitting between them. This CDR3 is CASSPRIRSYNEQFF. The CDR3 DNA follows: TGTGCCAGTAGTCCCCGGATCCGCTCCTACAATGAGCAGTTCTTC.

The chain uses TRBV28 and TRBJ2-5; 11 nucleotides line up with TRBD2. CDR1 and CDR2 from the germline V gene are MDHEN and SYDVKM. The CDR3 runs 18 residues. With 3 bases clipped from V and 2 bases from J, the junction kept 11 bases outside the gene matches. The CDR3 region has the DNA TGTGCCAGCAGTTTGTCTCTTAGGACTAGCGGGTTTCAAGAGACCCAGTACTTC. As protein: CASSLSLRTSGFQETQYF.

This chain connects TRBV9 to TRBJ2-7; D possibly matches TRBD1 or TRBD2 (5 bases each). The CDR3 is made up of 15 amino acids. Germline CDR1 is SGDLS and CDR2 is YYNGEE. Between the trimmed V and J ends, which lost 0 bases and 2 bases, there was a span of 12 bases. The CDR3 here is CASSVGGGQTYEQYF. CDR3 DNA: TGTGCCAGCAGCGTAGGGGGCGGGCAGACCTACGAGCAGTACTTC.

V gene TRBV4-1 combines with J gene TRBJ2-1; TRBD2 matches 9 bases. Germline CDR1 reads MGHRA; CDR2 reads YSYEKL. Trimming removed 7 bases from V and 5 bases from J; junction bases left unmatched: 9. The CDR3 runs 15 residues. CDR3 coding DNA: TGCGCCAGCACCTTGACTAGCGGAATTGACAATGAGCAGTTCTTC. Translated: CASTLTSGIDNEQFF.

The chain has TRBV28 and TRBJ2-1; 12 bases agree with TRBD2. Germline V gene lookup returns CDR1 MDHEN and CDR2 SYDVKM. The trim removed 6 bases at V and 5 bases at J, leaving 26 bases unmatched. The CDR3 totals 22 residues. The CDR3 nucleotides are TGTGCCAGCAGCCCAAGCCTGGACAGATCTAGCGGGAGGGCCGGTTGGCACAATGAGCAGTTCTTC. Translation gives CASSPSLDRSSGRAGWHNEQFF.

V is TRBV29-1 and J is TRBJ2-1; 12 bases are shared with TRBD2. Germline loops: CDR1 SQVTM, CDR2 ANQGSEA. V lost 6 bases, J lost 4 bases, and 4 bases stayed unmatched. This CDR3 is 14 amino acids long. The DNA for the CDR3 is TGCAGCGTAGAGACTAGCGGGAGTTACAATGAGCAGTTCTTC. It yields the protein CSVETSGSYNEQFF.